A single TCR beta chain is shown here with its context. This clone has just a few counts. There is no known antigen for this receptor. At one of its ends the junction is not consistent with the germline gene, which may arise from a read error. A single peripheral blood draw of about 120 mL on average was collected from each donor into heparinised tubes. Using a panel that included CD45RO, CCR7, CD25, CD127, CD95 and CD27, naive, central memory, regulatory and stem cell-like memory CD4+ T cells were sorted on a BD FACSAria II. Purity was above 95% for every sorted population. PBMCs were separated immediately by Lymphoprep density gradient centrifugation and were stained directly, without being cultured. So that batch effects would be minimized, each experiment stained and sorted samples in pairs, pairing one healthy donor with one patient. This record comes from a study of beta chain features in type 1 diabetes (dated 2018 in TCRdb). Turning to the overall study: Patients and healthy donors did not differ in mean age, gender distribution, total cell number or subset yield. Naive and central memory subsets were obtained from all 28 donors, but regulatory and stem cell-like memory subsets were isolated from only 8 patients and roughly eight healthy donors. In the study, recently diagnosed type 1 diabetes patients and matched healthy donors were compared on the TCRB repertoires of their sorted circulating CD4+ T cell subsets. A total of about 99,000,000 sorted cells were examined across all samples, and RNA yield correlated strongly with the number of cells per subset.

Overall study outcomes, separate from this receptor: Shorter templates might be favored by PCR, yet because patient and control samples were amplified and corrected together, any such skew would affect both groups equally. A moderate but significant shortening of TCRB CDR3 length was observed in type 1 diabetes patients in all four CD4+ subsets. Because small numbers of individuals were included in the HLA sub-analyses, any influence of HLA type on TCRB rearrangement was left unresolved. At VDJ recombination sites, patients with type 1 diabetes made fewer insertions and deleted more nucleotides, a pattern implying thymic rearrangement abnormalities. Naive, central memory and regulatory TCRB repertoires appeared to be more similar among patients than among healthy donors. Because cDNA was sequenced instead of genomic DNA, highly expressing activated cells could be over-represented, though the groups showed no difference in activation or CD3 levels.

The High Capacity cDNA Reverse Transcription Kit was used to reverse transcribe all of the isolated RNA, meaning that expressed TCRB transcripts were what got sequenced. Deep immunoSEQ sequencing was applied to naive, central memory and regulatory T cell samples, giving an average of approximately 3.8 million total reads per sample. After sorted cells were lysed in RLT buffer, RNA was extracted with DNase-treated RNeasy Micro or Mini kits, with the choice depending on cell number. Each cell subset was processed on its own to prevent cross-contamination, while patient and healthy donor samples were processed together. The immunoSEQ multiplex PCR was used to amplify TCRB sequences from cDNA, generating 87-bp fragments that spanned the CDR3 region. Sequencing of the amplicons was performed on the Illumina HiSeq platform. As for how the authors treated the data: PCR bias was computationally corrected using synthetic template baselines, reads within Hamming distance 2 were collapsed, and singletons that could not be merged were discarded. By aligning reads against IMGT, V, D and J genes, CDR3 length, and insertions or deletions at six rearrangement sites were assigned. Within each subset, clonotype counts were normalized to sorted cell number, and only after that were true diversity and Gini coefficients computed with the tcR R package. Repertoire sharing was quantified using the overlap coefficient calculated on TCRB nucleotide sequences. In its TCRdb copy, this immuneACCESS table keeps in-frame sequences only and misses some clones. Where compared with another copy, unresolved V genes explain less than half of these, and the others have no known cause. V and J calls and clone size are as listed in that table; D and trimming were resolved from the DNA. Recorded for this sample are a few hundred thousand clones; over 8.5% of them occurred a single time. 0.6% of the sample is in the top ten clones.

From the germline V gene, CDR1 is SGHTA and CDR2 is FQGNSA. Including the terminal cysteine and phenylalanine, the CDR3 comprises 14 residues. CDR3 DNA is the only sequence kept; it has 42 bases, read in frame from the first base. This receptor was taken from a man aged 30 to 39 with type 1 diabetes. This chain joins TRBV7-2 to TRBJ2-1; TRBD2 matches 11 bases in the middle. Sequences were obtained from central memory CD4+ T cells from blood. This receptor carries the CDR3 CASRLAGGSDEQFF. The nucleotides read TGTGCCAGCAGGTTAGCGGGAGGGAGCGATGAGCAGTTCTTC.